Listed here are 17 T cell receptor beta chains from one sample, sequenced in a study of sequential checkpoint blockade in melanoma. The assay was immunoSEQ multiplex PCR, and TCRdb's table has in-frame clones only and misses some. The data show around 16,000 clones, with 93% seen just once and roughly 24% held by the top ten. As to treatment: randomized to nivolumab then ipilimumab (arm A) or the reverse (arm B). Sequencing used CD8+ T cells sorted from blood (inferred from file names), obtained from a patient given nivolumab and ipilimumab in sequence. Every receptor here comes from a human donor with melanoma.

The chain is built from TRBV9 and TRBJ1-5; D gene ambiguous. In germline, CDR1 is SGDLS, CDR2 YYNGEE. Trimming pared 2 bases from V and 0 bases from J, leaving 6 bases between. The CDR3 extends over 14 amino acids. The CDR3 reads CASSVSDSNQPQHF. The CDR3 DNA is TGTGCCAGCAGCGTCTCAGATAGCAATCAGCCCCAGCATTTT.

V and J are TRBV27 and TRBJ1-1; D is undetermined. Germline CDR1 reads MNHEY; CDR2 reads SMNVEV (reference sequence). Trimming removed 4 bases at V and 3 bases at J, with 6 bases between. The CDR3 runs to 12 residues. This CDR3 is CASSSRDTEAFF. CDR3 DNA sequence: TGTGCCAGCAGTTCCCGGGACACTGAAGCTTTCTTT.

The chain recombines TRBV7-9 with TRBJ2-7; D perhaps matches TRBD1 (6 bases). V lost 3 bases, J lost 6 bases, and 12 bases lay in between. The germline gives CDR1 SEHNR, CDR2 FQNEAQ (reference sequence). The CDR3 length is 13 residues. The CDR3 region has the DNA TGTGCCAGCAGCTTGGGGGCAGGGGCCGAGCAGTACTTC. This sequence encodes CASSLGAGAEQYF.

V usage is TRBV4-1 and J usage is TRBJ1-2, with TRBD1 identical over 7 bases. The CDR3 consists of 15 residues. Germline V gives CDR1 MGHRA, CDR2 YSYEKL. J was trimmed by 11 bases and V by 4 bases; bases with no gene match: 16. The CDR3 region has the DNA TGCGCCAGCAGCCCGTCTCCGGCGGGACAGTTGCTTTACACCTTC. As protein: CASSPSPAGQLLYTF.

This chain joins TRBV6-7 and TRBJ1-4; D is possibly TRBD1 (5 bases). TRBV6-7 is labeled an ORF, and its function is uncertain. The CDR3 has 17 amino acids. The V gene lost 2 bases and the J gene lost 3 bases, with 16 bases spanning the gap. DNA for the CDR3: TGTGCCAGCAGTTACGAGGAGGGGCCGAAGGCTAATGAAAAACTGTTTTTT. As protein: CASSYEEGPKANEKLFF.

V usage is TRBV6-1 and J usage is TRBJ1-2, with a tentative D call TRBD1 (5 bases). The CDR3 length is 14 residues. Per the germline V gene, CDR1 is MNHNS and CDR2 is SASEGT. Trimming cost V 1 base and J 4 bases, with 10 bases left between them. The CDR3 nucleotides are TGTGCCAGCAGTGAAGGGGGCGCGAGCTATGGCTACACCTTC. Encoded protein: CASSEGGASYGYTF.

The count of this clone is one. The V and J genes are TRBV6-5 and TRBJ1-2; TRBD1 aligns across 8 bases. The CDR3 has 13 amino acids. The germline V gene has CDR1 MNHEY and CDR2 SVGAGI. The V segment lost 4 bases and the J segment 8 bases; nucleotides outside the gene matches: 6. CDR3 sequence: CASSWTGTWGYTF. DNA for the CDR3: TGTGCCAGCAGTTGGACAGGGACTTGGGGCTACACCTTC.

This chain uses TRBV7-2 with TRBJ1-2, with D unresolved. CDR1 SGHTA and CDR2 FQGNSA come from the germline V gene. V dropped 6 bases and J dropped 8 bases, with 7 bases sitting between them. The CDR3 totals 10 residues. The CDR3 bases are TGTGCCAGCAGAGAGGAAGGCTACACCTTC. Protein sequence: CASREEGYTF.

The genes are TRBV13 and TRBJ2-7; TRBD1 agrees at 7 bases. Germline V gives CDR1 PRHDT, CDR2 FYEKMQ (reference sequence). The CDR3 length is 16 residues. V lost 5 bases to trimming and J lost 1 base; unmatched junction nucleotides: 11. CDR3 sequence reads: CASSPIRGQWSYEQYF. CDR3 coding DNA: TGTGCCAGCAGCCCAATCCGGGGACAGTGGTCCTACGAGCAGTACTTC.

The chain is built from TRBV4-3 and TRBJ2-7; D is perhaps TRBD2 (6 bases). The CDR3 has 19 residues. Germline V gene sequence: CDR1 LGHNA, CDR2 YSLEER. Deletions cut 3 bases from V and 4 bases from J, with 28 bases between. CDR3 DNA sequence: TGCGCCAGCAGCCATCAGGGAGCAGAAAGAGGCGCGGGGCCGTACGAGCAGTACTTC. Translated: CASSHQGAERGAGPYEQYF.

The chain joins TRBV4-2 to TRBJ2-7, with 7 bases identical to TRBD2. Germline values: CDR1 LGHNA, CDR2 YNFKEQ. V gave up 0 bases and J gave up 4 bases; unmatched junction bases: 0. This CDR3 contains 13 residues. Written as DNA, the CDR3 is TGTGCCAGCAGCCAAGAGGGAGGGTACGAGCAGTACTTC. Amino acids: CASSQEGGYEQYF.

This chain joins TRBV7-9 and TRBJ1-5; tentative D call: TRBD1 (6 bases). Deletions cut 4 bases from V and 5 bases from J, with 15 bases between. Germline CDR1 is SEHNR and CDR2 is FQNEAQ (reference sequence). This CDR3 is 15 amino acids long. This chain's CDR3 is CASSSTTSGDQPQHF. CDR3 DNA: TGTGCCAGCAGCTCGACCACTTCAGGGGATCAGCCCCAGCATTTT.

V usage is TRBV7-8 and J usage is TRBJ1-3, with a weak D call TRBD1 (5 bases). The CDR3 length is 14 residues. The V end was cut by 5 bases, the J end by 0 bases, with 8 bases between. Per germline, CDR1 SGHVS and CDR2 FQNEAQ. The CDR3 region has the DNA TGTGCCAGCAGCCAGGGAAGCTCTGGAAACACCATATATTTT. Amino acids: CASSQGSSGNTIYF.

The chain links TRBV7-9 to TRBJ1-1; a possible D gene is TRBD1 (6 bases). Looked up from germline, CDR1 is SEHNR and CDR2 is FQNEAQ (reference sequence). Trimming stripped 11 bases from V and 0 bases from J, with 13 bases between. CDR3 size: 13 residues. The CDR3 sequence is CAGGHRVNTEAFF. The CDR3 region has the DNA TGTGCCGGTGGGCACAGGGTGAACACTGAAGCTTTCTTT.

J is TRBJ2-7 and V is TRBV27; 15 bases match TRBD2. There are 16 residues in the CDR3. Per the germline V gene, CDR1 is MNHEY and CDR2 is SMNVEV (reference sequence). V lost 5 bases and J lost 2; bases outside the gene matches: 4. The CDR3 DNA follows: TGTGCCAGCAGTGCGCGGACTAGCGGGAGGGCCTACGAGCAGTACTTC. Amino acids: CASSARTSGRAYEQYF.

The chain carries TRBV4-3 and TRBJ1-1; D gene unclear. The CDR3 sequence is 16 residues long. Trimming cost V 1 base and J 2 bases, with 14 bases left between them. Germline V CDR1 and CDR2: LGHNA, YSLEER. The CDR3 DNA follows: TGCGCCAGCAGCCAAGGGGTGGTCGCGGGAAACACTGAAGCTTTCTTT. This encodes CASSQGVVAGNTEAFF.

This sequence joins TRBV16 and TRBJ1-2, with D unclear. The germline V gene encodes CDR1 KGHSY and CDR2 FQNENV. Between the trimmed V and J ends, which lost 0 bases and 3 bases, there was a span of 14 bases. There are 16 residues in the CDR3. The CDR3 nucleotides are TGTGCCAGCAGCCAATCTCGAACAGCCTCCTACTATGGCTACACCTTC. Translation: CASSQSRTASYYGYTF.